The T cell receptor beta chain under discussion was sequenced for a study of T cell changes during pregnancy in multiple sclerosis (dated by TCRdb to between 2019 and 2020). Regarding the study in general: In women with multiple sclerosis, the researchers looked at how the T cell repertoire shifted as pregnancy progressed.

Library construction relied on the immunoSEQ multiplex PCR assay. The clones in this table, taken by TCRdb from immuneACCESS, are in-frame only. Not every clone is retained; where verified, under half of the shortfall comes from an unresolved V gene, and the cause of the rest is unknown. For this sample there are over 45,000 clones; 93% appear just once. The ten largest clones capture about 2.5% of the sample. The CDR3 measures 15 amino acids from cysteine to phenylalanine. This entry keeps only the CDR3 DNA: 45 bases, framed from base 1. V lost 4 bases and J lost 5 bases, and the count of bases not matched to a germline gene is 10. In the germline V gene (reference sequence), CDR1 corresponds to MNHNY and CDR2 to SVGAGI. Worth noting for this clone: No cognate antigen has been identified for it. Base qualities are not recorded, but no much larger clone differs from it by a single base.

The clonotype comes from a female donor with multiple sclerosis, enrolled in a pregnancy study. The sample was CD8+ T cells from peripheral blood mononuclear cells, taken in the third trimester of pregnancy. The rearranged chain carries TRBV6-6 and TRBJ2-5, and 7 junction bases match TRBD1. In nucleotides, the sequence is TGTGCCAGCAGTTCCCCGGGACAGTCTGGGGAGACCCAGTACTTC. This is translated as CASSSPGQSGETQYF.